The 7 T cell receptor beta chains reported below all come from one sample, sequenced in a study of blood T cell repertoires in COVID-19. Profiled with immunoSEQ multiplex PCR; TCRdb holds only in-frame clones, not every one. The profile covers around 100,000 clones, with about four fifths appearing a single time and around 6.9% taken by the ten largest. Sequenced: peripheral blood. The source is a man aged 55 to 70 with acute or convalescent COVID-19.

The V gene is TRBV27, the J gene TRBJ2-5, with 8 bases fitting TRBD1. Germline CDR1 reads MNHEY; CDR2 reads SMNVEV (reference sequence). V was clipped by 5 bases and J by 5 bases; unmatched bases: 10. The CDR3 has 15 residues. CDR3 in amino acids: CASSPSTGEDETQYF. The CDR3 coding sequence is TGTGCCAGCAGTCCTTCGACAGGGGAGGATGAGACCCAGTACTTC.

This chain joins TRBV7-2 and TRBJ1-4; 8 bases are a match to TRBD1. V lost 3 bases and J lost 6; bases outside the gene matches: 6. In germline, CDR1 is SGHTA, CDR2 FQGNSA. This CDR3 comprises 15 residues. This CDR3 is CASSLVTGGHEKLFF. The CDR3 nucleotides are TGTGCCAGCAGCTTGGTTACAGGGGGGCATGAAAAACTGTTTTTT.

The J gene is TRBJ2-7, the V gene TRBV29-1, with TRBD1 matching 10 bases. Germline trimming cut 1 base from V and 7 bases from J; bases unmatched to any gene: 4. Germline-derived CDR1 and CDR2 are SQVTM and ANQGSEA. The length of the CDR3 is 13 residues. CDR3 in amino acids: CSVEVGQGGEQYF. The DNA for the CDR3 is TGCAGCGTTGAAGTAGGACAGGGGGGTGAGCAGTACTTC.

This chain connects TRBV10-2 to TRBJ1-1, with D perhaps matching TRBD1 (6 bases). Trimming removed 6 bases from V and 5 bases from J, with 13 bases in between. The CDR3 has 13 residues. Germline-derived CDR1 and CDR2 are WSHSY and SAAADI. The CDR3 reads CASRADRQTEAFF. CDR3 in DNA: TGCGCCAGCAGAGCAGACAGGCAGACTGAAGCTTTCTTT.

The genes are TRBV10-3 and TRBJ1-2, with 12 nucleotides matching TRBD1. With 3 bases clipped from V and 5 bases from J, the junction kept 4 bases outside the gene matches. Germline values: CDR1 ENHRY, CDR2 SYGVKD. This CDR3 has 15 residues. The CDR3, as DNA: TGTGCCATCAGTGACCAGGGACAGGGGGCTTATGGCTACACCTTC. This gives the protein CAISDQGQGAYGYTF.

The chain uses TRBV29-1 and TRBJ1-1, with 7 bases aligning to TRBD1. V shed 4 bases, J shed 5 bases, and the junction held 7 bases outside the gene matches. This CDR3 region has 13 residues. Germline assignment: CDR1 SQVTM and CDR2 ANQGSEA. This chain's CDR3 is CSVATGADTEAFF. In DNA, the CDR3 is TGCAGCGTTGCAACAGGGGCGGATACTGAAGCTTTCTTT.

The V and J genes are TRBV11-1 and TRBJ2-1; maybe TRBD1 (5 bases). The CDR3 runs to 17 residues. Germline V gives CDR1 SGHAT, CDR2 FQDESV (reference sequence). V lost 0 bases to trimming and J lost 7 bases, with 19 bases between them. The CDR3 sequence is CASSLAWAGQRWNEQFF. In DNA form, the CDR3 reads TGTGCCAGCAGCTTAGCATGGGCAGGGCAACGGTGGAATGAGCAGTTCTTC.